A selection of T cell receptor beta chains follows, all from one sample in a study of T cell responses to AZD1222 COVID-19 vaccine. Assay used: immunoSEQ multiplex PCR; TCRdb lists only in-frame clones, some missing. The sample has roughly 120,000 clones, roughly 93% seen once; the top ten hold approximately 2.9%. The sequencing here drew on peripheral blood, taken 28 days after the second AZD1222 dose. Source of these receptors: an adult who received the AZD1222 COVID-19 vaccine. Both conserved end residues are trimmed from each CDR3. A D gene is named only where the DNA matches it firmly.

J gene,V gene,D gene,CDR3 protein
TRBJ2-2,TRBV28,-,ASSPPGGTGELF
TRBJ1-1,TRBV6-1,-,ASMSMNTEAF
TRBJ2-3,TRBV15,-,ATSRDPFPLGSTDTQY
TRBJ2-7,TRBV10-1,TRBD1,ASSAGTGGEVYEQY
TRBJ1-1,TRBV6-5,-,ASRSYTEAF
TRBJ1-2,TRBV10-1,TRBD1,ASSQTGANYGYT
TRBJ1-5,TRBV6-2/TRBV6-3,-,ASSFPRTLTKGNQPQH
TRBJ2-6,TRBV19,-,ASWDEAGANVLT
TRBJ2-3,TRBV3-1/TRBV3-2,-,ASSQDYPSTDTQY
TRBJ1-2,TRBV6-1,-,ASSESGGFRTPPYT
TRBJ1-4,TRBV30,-,AWSDVQDSSNEKLF
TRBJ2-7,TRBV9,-,ASSVSLGPLNEQY
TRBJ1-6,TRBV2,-,ASLGIYDSPLH
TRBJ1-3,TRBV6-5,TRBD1,ASGDTGGGNTIY
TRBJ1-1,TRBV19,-,ASSRRQPNTEAF
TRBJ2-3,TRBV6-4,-,ASSPRLSTDTQY
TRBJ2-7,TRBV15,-,ATSSATWDNPYEQY
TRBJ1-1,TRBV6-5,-,ASSQDVVMNTEAF
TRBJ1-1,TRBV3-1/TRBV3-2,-,ASSQEGSEAF
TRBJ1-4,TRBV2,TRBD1,ASSITGTGNKKLF
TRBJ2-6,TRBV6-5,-,ASRAGGSGANVLT
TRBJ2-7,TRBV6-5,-,ASSYLDGEVEQY
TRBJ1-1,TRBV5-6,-,ASSPTMNTEAF
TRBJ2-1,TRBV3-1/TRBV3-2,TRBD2,ASSQMPSGSDQF
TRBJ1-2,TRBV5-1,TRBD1,ASRYRGGYT